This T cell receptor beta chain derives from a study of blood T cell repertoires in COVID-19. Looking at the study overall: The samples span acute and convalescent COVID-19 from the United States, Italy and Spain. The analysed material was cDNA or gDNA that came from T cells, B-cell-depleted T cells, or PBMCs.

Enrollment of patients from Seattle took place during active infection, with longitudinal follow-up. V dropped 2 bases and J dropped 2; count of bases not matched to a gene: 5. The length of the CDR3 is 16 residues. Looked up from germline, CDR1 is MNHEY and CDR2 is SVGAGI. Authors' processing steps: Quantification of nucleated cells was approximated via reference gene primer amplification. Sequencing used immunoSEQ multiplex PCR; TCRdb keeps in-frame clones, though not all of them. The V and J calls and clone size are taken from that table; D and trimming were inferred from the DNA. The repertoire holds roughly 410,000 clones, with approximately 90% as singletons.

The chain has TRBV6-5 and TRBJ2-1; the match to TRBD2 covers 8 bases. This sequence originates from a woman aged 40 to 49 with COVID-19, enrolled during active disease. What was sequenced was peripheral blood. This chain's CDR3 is CASSYLAGGTYNEQFF. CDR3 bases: TGTGCCAGCAGTTACCTAGCGGGCGGGACCTACAATGAGCAGTTCTTC.